The present entry profiles one T cell receptor beta chain with its context. This entry comes from a study of blood T cell repertoires in COVID-19. Study context: Italy, Spain and the United States were the sources of the convalescent and acute COVID-19 samples. T cells, B-cell-depleted T cells, or PBMCs supplied cDNA or gDNA.

V lost 6 bases to trimming and J lost 3 bases; unmatched junction nucleotides: 6. The CDR3 runs 15 residues. The V gene's germline CDR1 is LNHDA and CDR2 SQIVND (reference sequence). In the source study's methods: Amplification of reference gene primers was used by the study to estimate nucleated cell counts. Generated by immunoSEQ multiplex PCR, the TCRdb table keeps only in-frame clones and is missing some. From that table come the V and J calls and clone size; the DNA was used to work out D and trimming. The table shows approximately 260,000 clones, with over 80% occurring only once. The sequenced sample was peripheral blood. The rearrangement links TRBV19 to TRBJ2-5, with 11 nucleotides matching TRBD2. This clonotype was obtained from a man in his 60s who had recovered from COVID-19. Here the CDR3 DNA reads TGTGCCAGTAGGAAGGGACTAGCGGCCAAAGAGACCCAGTACTTC. This gives the protein CASRKGLAAKETQYF. The whole variable domain, filled in from reference TRBV19 and TRBJ2-5, reads DGGITQSPKYLFRKEGQNVTLSCEQNLNHDAMYWYRQDPGQGLRLIYYSQIVNDFQKGDIAEGYSVSREKKESFPLTVTSAQKNPTAFYLCASRKGLAAKETQYFGPGTRLLVL.